This T cell receptor (beta chain) was sequenced for a study of early T cells in non-severe SARS-CoV-2 infection. The TCR library protocol attached unique molecular identifiers to the individual cDNA molecules. TCRdb analysed the 5' RACE reads with MiXCR anew, one entry per CDR3 protein. The sample includes some 30,000 distinct CDR3 sequences, under 6% seen only once; the top ten take under 15%. This clonotype came up many times. The CDR3 is 14 residues long. The germline V gene encodes CDR1 SGHRS and CDR2 YFSETQ. V was cut by 4 bases and J by 5 bases, with 10 bases left in between. This clonotype originated in an adult who was a healthcare worker with PCR-confirmed SARS-CoV-2 infection or an uninfected control (not recorded which). The chain recombines TRBV5-1 with TRBJ1-6, with a tentative D call TRBD1 (6 bases). Sequencing was done on a sample of whole blood. The CDR3 loop reads CASSPGQNNSPLHF. The CDR3 DNA is TGCGCCAGCAGCCCGGGACAAAATAATTCACCCCTCCACTTT.